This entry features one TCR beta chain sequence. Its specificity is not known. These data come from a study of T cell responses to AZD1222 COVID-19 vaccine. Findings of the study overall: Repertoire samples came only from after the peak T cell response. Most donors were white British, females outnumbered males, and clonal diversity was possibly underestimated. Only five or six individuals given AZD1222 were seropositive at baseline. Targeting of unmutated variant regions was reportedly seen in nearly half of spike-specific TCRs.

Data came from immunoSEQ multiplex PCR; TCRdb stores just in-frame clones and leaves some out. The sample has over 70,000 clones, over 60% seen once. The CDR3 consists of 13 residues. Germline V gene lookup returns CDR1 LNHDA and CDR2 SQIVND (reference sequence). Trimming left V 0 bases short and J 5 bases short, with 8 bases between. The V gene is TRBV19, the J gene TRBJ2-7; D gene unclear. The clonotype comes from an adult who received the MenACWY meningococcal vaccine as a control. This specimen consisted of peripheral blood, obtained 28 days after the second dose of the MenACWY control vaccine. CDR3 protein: CASSIDYSHEQYF. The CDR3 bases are TGTGCCAGTAGTATAGATTACAGCCACGAGCAGTACTTC.